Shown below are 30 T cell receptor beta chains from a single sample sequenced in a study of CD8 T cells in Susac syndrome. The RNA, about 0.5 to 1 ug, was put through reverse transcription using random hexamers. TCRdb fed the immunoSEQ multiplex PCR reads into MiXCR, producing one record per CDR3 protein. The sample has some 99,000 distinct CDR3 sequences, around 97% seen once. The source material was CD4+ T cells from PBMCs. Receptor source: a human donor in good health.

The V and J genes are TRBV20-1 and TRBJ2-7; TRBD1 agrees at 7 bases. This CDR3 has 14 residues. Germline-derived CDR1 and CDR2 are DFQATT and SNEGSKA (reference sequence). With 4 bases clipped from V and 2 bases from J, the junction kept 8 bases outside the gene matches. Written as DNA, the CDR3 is TGCAGTGCTACAACCGGACAGGCCACCTACGAGCAGTACTTC. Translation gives CSATTGQATYEQYF.

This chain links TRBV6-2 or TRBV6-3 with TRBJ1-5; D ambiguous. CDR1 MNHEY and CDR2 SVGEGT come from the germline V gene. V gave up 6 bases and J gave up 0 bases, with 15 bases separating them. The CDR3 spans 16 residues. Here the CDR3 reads CASSLPQSYSNQPQHF. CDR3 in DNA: TGTGCCAGCAGCTTACCACAGAGTTATAGCAATCAGCCCCAGCATTTT.

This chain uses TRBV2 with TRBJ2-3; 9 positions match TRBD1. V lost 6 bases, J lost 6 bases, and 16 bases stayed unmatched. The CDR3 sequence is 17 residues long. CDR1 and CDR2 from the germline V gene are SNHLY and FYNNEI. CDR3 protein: CASSVNRPGTGRDTQYF. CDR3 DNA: TGTGCCAGCAGCGTCAACCGTCCCGGGACAGGGAGGGATACGCAGTATTTT. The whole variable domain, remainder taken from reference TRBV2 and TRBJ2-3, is EPEVTQTPSHQVTQMGQEVILRCVPISNHLYFYWYRQILGQKVEFLVSFYNNEISEKSEIFDDQFSVERPDGSNFTLKIRSTKLEDSAMYFCASSVNRPGTGRDTQYFGPGTRLTVL.

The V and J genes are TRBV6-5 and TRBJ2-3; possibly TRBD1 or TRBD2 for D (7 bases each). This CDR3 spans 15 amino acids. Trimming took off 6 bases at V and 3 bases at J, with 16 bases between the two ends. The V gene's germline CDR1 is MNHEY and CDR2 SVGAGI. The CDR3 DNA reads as TGTGCCAGCAGGTCACAGGGGCGGGGGACAGATACGCAGTATTTT. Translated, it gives CASRSQGRGTDTQYF.

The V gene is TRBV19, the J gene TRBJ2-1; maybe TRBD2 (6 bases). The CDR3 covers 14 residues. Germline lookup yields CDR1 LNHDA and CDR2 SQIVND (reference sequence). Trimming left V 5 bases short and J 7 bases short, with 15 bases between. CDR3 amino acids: CASSPRGGKNEQFF. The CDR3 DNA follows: TGTGCCAGTAGTCCCCGAGGAGGGAAGAATGAGCAGTTCTTC.

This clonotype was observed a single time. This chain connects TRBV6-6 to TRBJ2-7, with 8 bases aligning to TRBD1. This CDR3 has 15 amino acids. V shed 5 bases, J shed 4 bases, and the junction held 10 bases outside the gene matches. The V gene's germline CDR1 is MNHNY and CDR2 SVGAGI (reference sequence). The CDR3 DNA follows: TGTGCCAGCAGTGACCCCGGGACAGGCCTTTACGAGCAGTACTTC. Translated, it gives CASSDPGTGLYEQYF.

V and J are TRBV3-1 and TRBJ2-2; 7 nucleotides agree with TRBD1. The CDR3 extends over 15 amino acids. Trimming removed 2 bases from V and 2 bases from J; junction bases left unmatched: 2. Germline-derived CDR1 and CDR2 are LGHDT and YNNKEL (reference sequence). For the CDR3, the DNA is TGTGCCAGCAGCCAATGGGACAGTAACACCGGGGAGCTGTTTTTT. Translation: CASSQWDSNTGELFF.

The CDR3 region is CAWSRRRGSYNEQFF. DNA of the CDR3: TGTGCCTGGAGCAGACGGCGGGGCTCCTACAATGAGCAGTTCTTC. The chain has TRBV30 and TRBJ2-1, with D perhaps matching TRBD2 (6 bases). The germline CDR1 and CDR2 sequences are GTSNPN and SVGIG (reference sequence). The V and J ends lost 3 bases and 0 bases respectively, with 12 bases between them. The CDR3 runs 15 residues.

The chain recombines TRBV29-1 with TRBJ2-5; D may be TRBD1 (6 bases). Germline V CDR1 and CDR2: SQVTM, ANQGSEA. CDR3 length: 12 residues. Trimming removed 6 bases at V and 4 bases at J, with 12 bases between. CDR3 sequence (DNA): TGCAGCGTCGGACAGACGGGAGAGACCCAGTACTTC. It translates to CSVGQTGETQYF.

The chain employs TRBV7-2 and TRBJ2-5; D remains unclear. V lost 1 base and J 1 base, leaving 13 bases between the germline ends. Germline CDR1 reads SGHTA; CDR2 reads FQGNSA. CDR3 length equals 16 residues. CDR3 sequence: CASSLGSGRTQETQYF. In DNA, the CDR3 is TGTGCCAGCAGCTTAGGGTCGGGCAGGACCCAAGAGACCCAGTACTTC.

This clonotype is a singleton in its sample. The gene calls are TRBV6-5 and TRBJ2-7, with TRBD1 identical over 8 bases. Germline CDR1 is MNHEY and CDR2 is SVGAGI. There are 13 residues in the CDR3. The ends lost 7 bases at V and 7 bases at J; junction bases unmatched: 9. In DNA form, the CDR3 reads TGTGCCAGCAACCGACAGGGGCCAGGGGAGCAGTACTTC. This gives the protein CASNRQGPGEQYF.

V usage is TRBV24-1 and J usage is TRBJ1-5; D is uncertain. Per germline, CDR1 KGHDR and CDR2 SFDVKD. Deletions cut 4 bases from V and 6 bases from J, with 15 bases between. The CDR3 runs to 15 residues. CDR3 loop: CATSDPAAGLQPQHF. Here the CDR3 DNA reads TGTGCCACCAGTGACCCGGCCGCAGGCCTTCAGCCCCAGCATTTT.

CDR3 loop: CASSGRDRGQADTQYF. The CDR3 DNA reads as TGCGCCAGCAGCGGACGGGACAGGGGGCAAGCAGATACGCAGTATTTT. J is TRBJ2-3 and V is TRBV5-1; TRBD1 matches at 12 bases. The CDR3 runs to 16 residues. The ends lost 4 bases at V and 4 bases at J; junction bases unmatched: 7. CDR1 SGHRS and CDR2 YFSETQ come from the germline V gene.

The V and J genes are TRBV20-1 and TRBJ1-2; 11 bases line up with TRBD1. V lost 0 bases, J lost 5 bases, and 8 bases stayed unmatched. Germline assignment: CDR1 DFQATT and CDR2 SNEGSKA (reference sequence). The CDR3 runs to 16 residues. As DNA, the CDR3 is TGCAGTGCTAGAGATTATGTCCGGGACAGGGGGTATGGCTACACCTTC. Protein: CSARDYVRDRGYGYTF.

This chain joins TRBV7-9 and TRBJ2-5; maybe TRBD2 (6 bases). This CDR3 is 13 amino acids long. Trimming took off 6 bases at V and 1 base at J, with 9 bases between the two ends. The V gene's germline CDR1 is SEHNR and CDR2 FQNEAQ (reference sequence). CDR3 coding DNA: TGTGCCAGCAGGAATAGCGGCCAAGAGACCCAGTACTTC. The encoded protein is CASRNSGQETQYF.

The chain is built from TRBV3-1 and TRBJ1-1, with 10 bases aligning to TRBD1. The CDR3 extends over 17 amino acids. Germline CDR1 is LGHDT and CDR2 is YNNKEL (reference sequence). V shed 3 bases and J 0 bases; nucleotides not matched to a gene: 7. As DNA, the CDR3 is TGTGCCAGCAGCCATAGGGACAGGGGACGCCTGAACACTGAAGCTTTCTTT. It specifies CASSHRDRGRLNTEAFF.

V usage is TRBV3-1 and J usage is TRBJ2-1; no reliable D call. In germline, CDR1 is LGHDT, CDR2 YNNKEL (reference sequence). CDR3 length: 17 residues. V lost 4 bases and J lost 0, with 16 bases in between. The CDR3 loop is CASSPQARLASYNEQFF. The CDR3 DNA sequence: TGTGCCAGCAGCCCCCAAGCGCGACTCGCCTCCTACAATGAGCAGTTCTTC.

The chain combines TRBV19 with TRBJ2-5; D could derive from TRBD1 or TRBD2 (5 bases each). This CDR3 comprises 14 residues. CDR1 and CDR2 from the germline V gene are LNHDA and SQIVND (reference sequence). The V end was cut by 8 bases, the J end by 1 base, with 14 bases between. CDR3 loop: CASALGETQETQYF. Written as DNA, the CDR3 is TGTGCCAGTGCACTGGGGGAGACCCAAGAGACCCAGTACTTC.

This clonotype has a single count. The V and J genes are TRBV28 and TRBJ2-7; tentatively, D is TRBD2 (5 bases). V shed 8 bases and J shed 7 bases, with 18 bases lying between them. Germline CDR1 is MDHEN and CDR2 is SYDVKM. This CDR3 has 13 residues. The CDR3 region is CASLPDLPGEQYF. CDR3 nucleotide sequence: TGTGCCAGCCTTCCGGACCTCCCGGGGGAGCAGTACTTC.

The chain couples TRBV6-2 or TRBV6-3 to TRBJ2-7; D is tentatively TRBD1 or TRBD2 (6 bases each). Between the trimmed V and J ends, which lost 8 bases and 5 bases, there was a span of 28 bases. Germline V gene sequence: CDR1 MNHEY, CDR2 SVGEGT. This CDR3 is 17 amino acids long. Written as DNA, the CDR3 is TGTGCCAGCTTAGGCGGGCTCCTATTCTCGAGGGGGGACGAGCAGTACTTC. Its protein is CASLGGLLFSRGDEQYF.

The CDR3 bases are TGTGCCAGCAGCTCCCGACTGAACACTGAAGCTTTCTTT. It specifies CASSSRLNTEAFF. The rearrangement joins TRBV5-6 to TRBJ1-1; D call uncertain. Germline values: CDR1 SGHDT, CDR2 YYEEEE. Trimming left V 3 bases short and J 0 bases short, with 6 bases between. CDR3 length: 13 amino acids.

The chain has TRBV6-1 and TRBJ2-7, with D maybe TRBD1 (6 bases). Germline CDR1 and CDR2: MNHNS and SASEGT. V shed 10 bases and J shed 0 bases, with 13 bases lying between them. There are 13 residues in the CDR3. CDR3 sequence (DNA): TGTGCCATAAGGGGGTCGGGCTCCTACGAGCAGTACTTC. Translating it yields CAIRGSGSYEQYF.

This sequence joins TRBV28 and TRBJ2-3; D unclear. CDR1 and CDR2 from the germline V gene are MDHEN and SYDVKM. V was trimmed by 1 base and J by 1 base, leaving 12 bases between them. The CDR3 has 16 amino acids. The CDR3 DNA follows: TGTGCCAGCAGTTTATCCGCGGTCCTAGGCACAGATACGCAGTATTTT. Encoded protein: CASSLSAVLGTDTQYF.

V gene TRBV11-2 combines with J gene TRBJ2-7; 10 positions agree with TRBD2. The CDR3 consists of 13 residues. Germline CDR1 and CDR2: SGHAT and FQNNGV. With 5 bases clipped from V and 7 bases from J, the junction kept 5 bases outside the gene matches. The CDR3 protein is CASSPGLALEQYF. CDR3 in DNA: TGTGCCAGCAGCCCGGGACTAGCGCTAGAGCAGTACTTC.

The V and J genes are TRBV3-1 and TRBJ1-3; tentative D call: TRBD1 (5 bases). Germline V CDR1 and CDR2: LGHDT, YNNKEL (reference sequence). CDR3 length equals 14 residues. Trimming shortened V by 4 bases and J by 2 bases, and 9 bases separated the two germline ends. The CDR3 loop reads CASSRGTAGNTIYF. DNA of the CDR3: TGTGCCAGCAGCCGAGGGACCGCTGGAAACACCATATATTTT.

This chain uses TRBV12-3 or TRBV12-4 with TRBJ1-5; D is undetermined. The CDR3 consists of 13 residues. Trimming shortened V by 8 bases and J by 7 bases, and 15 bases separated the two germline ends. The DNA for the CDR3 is TGTGCCAGCTCCCAGGACGGGGAGCAGCCCCAGCATTTT. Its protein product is CASSQDGEQPQHF.

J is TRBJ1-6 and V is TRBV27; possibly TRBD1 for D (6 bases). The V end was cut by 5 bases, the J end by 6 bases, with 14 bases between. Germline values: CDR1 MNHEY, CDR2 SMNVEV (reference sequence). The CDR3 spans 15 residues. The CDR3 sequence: CASSIGGWSNSPLHF. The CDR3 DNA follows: TGTGCCAGCAGTATAGGGGGTTGGAGTAATTCACCCCTCCACTTT.

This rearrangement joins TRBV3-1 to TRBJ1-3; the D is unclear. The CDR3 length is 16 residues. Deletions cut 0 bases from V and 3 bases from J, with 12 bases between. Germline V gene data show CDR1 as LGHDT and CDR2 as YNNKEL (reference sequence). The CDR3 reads CASSQESQSRGNTIYF. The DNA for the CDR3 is TGTGCCAGCAGCCAAGAAAGCCAGAGCCGTGGAAACACCATATATTTT.

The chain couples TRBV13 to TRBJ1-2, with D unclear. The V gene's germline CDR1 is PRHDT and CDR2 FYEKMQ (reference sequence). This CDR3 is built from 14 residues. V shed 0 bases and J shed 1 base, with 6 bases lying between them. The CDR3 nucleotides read TGTGCCAGCAGCTTAGGCGGCAGTAACTATGGCTACACCTTC. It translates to CASSLGGSNYGYTF.

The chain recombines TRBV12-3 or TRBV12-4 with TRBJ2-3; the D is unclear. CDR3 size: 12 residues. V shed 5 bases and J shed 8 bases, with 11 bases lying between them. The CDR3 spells CASSPDWGTQYF. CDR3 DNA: TGTGCCAGCAGTCCAGACTGGGGTACGCAGTATTTT.